The text below deals with one T cell receptor (beta chain). The antigen remains unidentified. The sample is drawn from a study of spatial heterogeneity in lung cancer. The overall study: The study sequenced follow-up PBMC samples when they were available, at a median of around 2 years after resection. The study, taken as a whole, reports: Ubiquitous expanded tumor TCRs were observed in blood more at resection than follow-up.

Every cDNA TCR molecule received its own unique molecular identifier. Each CDR3 protein is one row after TCRdb ran MiXCR on the 5' RACE reads. This table has nearly 95,000 distinct CDR3 sequences, 15% to 20% appearing once. Time point indicated: blood at routine non-recurrence follow-up after resection. CDR3 length: 14 residues. Unmatched junction bases numbered 0, after V lost 2 bases and J lost 1 base. Germline V gene lookup returns CDR1 ENHRY and CDR2 SYGVKD. The sequencing used PBMCs, collected at follow-up. This receptor was taken from a male donor with early-stage non-small cell lung cancer. The chain is built from TRBV10-3 and TRBJ1-1, with TRBD1 matching 8 bases. Written as DNA, the CDR3 is TGTGCCATCAGTGAGGGGACAGGGAACACTGAAGCTTTCTTT. It specifies CAISEGTGNTEAFF.